These 9 T cell receptor beta chains were all obtained from the same sample, sequenced in a study of T cell responses to AZD1222 COVID-19 vaccine. This table comes from immunoSEQ multiplex PCR, and its TCRdb copy is limited to in-frame clones, with some not included. This table has approximately 100,000 clones, about 89% appearing once. Specimen: peripheral blood, collected on day 0 of AZD1222 vaccination. These receptors came from an adult in good health.

The chain combines TRBV3-1 (or the pseudogene TRBV3-2) with TRBJ1-4; D is undetermined. V lost 5 bases and J 6 bases, leaving 7 bases between the germline ends. This CDR3 is 12 amino acids long. Germline V gene sequence: CDR1 LGHDT, CDR2 YNNKEL (reference sequence). CDR3 sequence reads: CASSFSDEKLFF. CDR3 bases: TGTGCCAGCAGCTTCTCAGATGAAAAACTGTTTTTT.

In regard to this clone: Other DNA variants within this sample encode the same CDR3. The chain links TRBV5-1 to TRBJ2-5; 7 positions match TRBD2. V gave up 4 bases and J gave up 1 base; unmatched junction bases: 4. Germline values: CDR1 SGHRS, CDR2 YFSETQ. This CDR3 spans 14 amino acids. CDR3 region: CASSLGRGQETQYF. The CDR3 region has the DNA TGCGCCAGCAGCCTTGGGAGGGGCCAAGAGACCCAGTACTTC.

This clone has only one observation. This chain joins TRBV29-1 and TRBJ2-3; 7 bases align to TRBD1. The CDR3 covers 15 residues. Germline lookup yields CDR1 SQVTM and CDR2 ANQGSEA. Trimming removed 5 bases from V and 2 bases from J; junction bases left unmatched: 10. Here the CDR3 DNA reads TGCAGCGTTACCCGACAGGGTAGGGACACAGATACGCAGTATTTT. Its protein product is CSVTRQGRDTDTQYF.

V and J are TRBV6-5 and TRBJ1-6; 8 nucleotides match TRBD1. The trim removed 6 bases at V and 9 bases at J, leaving 10 bases unmatched. The germline CDR1 and CDR2 sequences are MNHEY and SVGAGI. This CDR3 has 15 amino acids. CDR3 DNA sequence: TGTGCCAGCAGGATGCTTTTGGACAGGGTTTCACCCCTCCACTTT. This gives the protein CASRMLLDRVSPLHF.

In its sample, this clone was seen many times. V and J are TRBV12-3 or TRBV12-4 and TRBJ1-6; D is unclear. The CDR3 sequence is 13 residues long. The ends were cut back, 5 bases at V and 7 bases at J, with 9 bases in the middle. CDR3 bases: TGTGCCAGCAGTCTGACTTTAAATTCACCCCTCCACTTT. Its protein product is CASSLTLNSPLHF.

V is TRBV5-1 and J is TRBJ2-6, with a possible D match to TRBD2 (5 bases). Trimming removed 1 base from V and 2 bases from J, with 10 bases in between. This CDR3 is built from 16 residues. In germline, CDR1 is SGHRS, CDR2 YFSETQ. The CDR3 nucleotides read TGCGCCAGCAGCTTGAACCGGGGAACTGGGGCCAACGTCCTGACTTTC. Amino acid sequence: CASSLNRGTGANVLTF.

This chain uses TRBV7-9 with TRBJ2-7; 10 positions match TRBD1. The CDR3 has 15 amino acids. V lost 0 bases, J lost 4 bases, and 3 bases stayed unmatched. Germline assignment: CDR1 SEHNR and CDR2 FQNEAQ (reference sequence). CDR3 in DNA: TGTGCCAGCAGCTTAGCGGGGACAGGGGTGTACGAGCAGTACTTC. Translated, it gives CASSLAGTGVYEQYF.

The chain couples TRBV3-1 (or the pseudogene TRBV3-2) to TRBJ2-2; maybe TRBD2 (5 bases). Germline CDR1 and CDR2: LGHDT and YNNKEL (reference sequence). The CDR3 sequence is 13 residues long. The germline V and J ends were trimmed by 10 bases and 5 bases, with 14 bases remaining between them. In DNA, the CDR3 is TGTGCCACCACTAGAATGGAGACCGGGGAGCTGTTTTTT. As protein: CATTRMETGELFF.

The chain carries TRBV12-5 and TRBJ1-2, with D possibly being TRBD1 (5 bases). The CDR3 contains 12 residues. Trimming stripped 5 bases from V and 8 bases from J, with 12 bases between. Germline V gene data show CDR1 as LGHNT and CDR2 as FRNRAP. The CDR3 DNA reads TGTGCTAGTGGTCCCCCCCCAGGGGGCTACACCTTC. Protein sequence: CASGPPPGGYTF.